Detailed here is one T cell receptor beta chain. This sample was taken from a study of preoperative IRX-2 immunotherapy in early breast cancer. This CDR3 region has 15 residues. Germline trimming cut 6 bases from V and 3 bases from J; bases unmatched to any gene: 5. From germline, CDR1 is MNHEY and CDR2 SMNVEV (reference sequence). The table came from immunoSEQ multiplex PCR; TCRdb's copy has only in-frame clones and leaves some out. Of roughly 43,000 clones in the sample, about 95% were seen once. Treatment meaning: preoperative locoregional IRX-2 cytokine immunotherapy. The receptor was derived from a human donor with breast cancer. This sequence joins TRBV27 and TRBJ2-3; TRBD2 matches 11 bases. The sample was tumor tissue, taken after IRX-2 immunotherapy. The CDR3 nucleotides are TGTGCCAGCAGCCTAGCGGGAGGCTCGACAGATACGCAGTATTTT. It codes for CASSLAGGSTDTQYF.